This T cell receptor beta chain was documented in a study of blood T cell repertoires in COVID-19. Across the whole study: PBMCs, B-cell-depleted T cells, or T cells were the source of the cDNA or gDNA that made up the material.

Sequencing used immunoSEQ multiplex PCR; TCRdb keeps in-frame clones, though not all of them. This sample has 56,000 or so clones, with approximately 80% found just once. This CDR3 contains 13 residues. V shed 2 bases, J shed 7 bases, and the junction held 3 bases outside the gene matches. Per germline, CDR1 SGHNT and CDR2 YENEEA. V is TRBV11-3 and J is TRBJ1-1; 8 positions agree with TRBD1. Sequenced input: peripheral blood. The clonotype was recovered from a man aged 45 to 65 with acute or convalescent COVID-19. CDR3 DNA sequence: TGTGCCAGCAGCTTATCAGGGGGCGGTGAAGCTTTCTTT. Amino acid sequence: CASSLSGGGEAFF.